The 27 T cell receptor beta chains in this list originate from one sample, sequenced in a study of human T cells and chemical hapten exposure. TCRdb reprocessed the RACE reads via MiXCR and lists one record per CDR3 protein. This table holds tens of thousands of distinct CDR3 sequences, more than 9% found once. Time point meaning: patch test 2, 6 weeks after DPC sensitization. Treatment in this sample: therapeutic diphenylcyclopropenone sensitization with weekly scalp DPC. Source: whole blood, taken in connection with sensitization to the hapten diphenylcyclopropenone (DPC). The receptors derive from a woman between 45 and 65 years old with alopecia areata. Some clones in this sample may be carry-over from other donors' samples.

This clonotype was recorded a few times. This chain connects TRBV4-3 to TRBJ1-1; no clear D gene. Germline V gene sequence: CDR1 LGHNA, CDR2 YSLEER. This CDR3 is built from 14 residues. The V gene lost 4 bases and the J gene lost 1 base, with 10 bases spanning the gap. The CDR3 coding sequence is TGCGCCAGCAGCCGCACGATACAGAACACTGAAGCTTTCTTT. It specifies CASSRTIQNTEAFF.

In its sample, this clonotype was seen many times. This chain links TRBV4-3 with TRBJ1-1; tentatively, D is TRBD1 (6 bases). The CDR3 runs 15 residues. Germline V CDR1 and CDR2: LGHNA, YSLEER. The V end lost 0 bases, the J end lost 3 bases, and 11 bases lay between the germline ends. The CDR3 sequence: CASSQEGGGYTEAFF. The DNA of the CDR3 is TGCGCCAGCAGCCAAGAGGGAGGGGGGTACACTGAAGCTTTCTTT.

V and J are TRBV18 and TRBJ2-4; D may be TRBD1 or TRBD2 (5 bases each). From germline, CDR1 is KGHSH and CDR2 LQKENI. With 2 bases removed from V and 5 bases from J, the gap between germline ends came to 7 bases. There are 13 residues in the CDR3. DNA for the CDR3: TGTGCCAGCTCACCAGGGACGGAAAACATTCAGTACTTC. Amino acid sequence: CASSPGTENIQYF.

This clonotype was seen a few times. J is TRBJ2-1 and V is TRBV6-2 or TRBV6-3, with D possibly called TRBD1 or TRBD2 (5 bases each). The CDR3 spans 15 residues. Trimming shortened V by 6 bases and J by 3 bases, and 15 bases separated the two germline ends. Germline CDR1 reads MNHEY; CDR2 reads SVGEGT. This CDR3 is CASREPGPYYNEQFF. The CDR3 DNA follows: TGTGCCAGCAGGGAACCGGGACCTTACTACAATGAGCAGTTCTTC.

This clonotype has a count of ten or more. V gene TRBV7-6 combines with J gene TRBJ1-1, with 7 bases lining up with TRBD1. The CDR3 extends over 16 amino acids. CDR1 is SGHVS and CDR2 is FNYEAQ in the germline V gene. V lost 1 base, J lost 3 bases, and 8 bases stayed unmatched. The CDR3 DNA follows: TGTGCCAGCAGCTTAGGTCCGGGACAGCTGCACACTGAAGCTTTCTTT. It translates to CASSLGPGQLHTEAFF.

The rearrangement joins TRBV7-9 to TRBJ1-1; 7 bases align to TRBD1. This CDR3 is 13 amino acids long. V gave up 5 bases and J gave up 13 bases; unmatched junction bases: 13. Germline V lookup: CDR1 SEHNR, CDR2 FQNEAQ (reference sequence). This CDR3 reads CASSRGTVEHVFF. CDR3 nucleotides: TGTGCCAGCAGCAGAGGGACAGTGGAACACGTTTTCTTT.

DNA of the CDR3: TGTGCCAGCAGCTTATCCGCAGGGTTGAGCACAGATACGCAGTATTTT. Translating it yields CASSLSAGLSTDTQYF. This rearrangement joins TRBV7-9 to TRBJ2-3; possibly TRBD1 for D (5 bases). CDR1 is SEHNR, CDR2 FQNEAQ, per germline (reference sequence). V gave up 2 bases and J gave up 0 bases, with 12 bases separating them. The CDR3 consists of 16 residues.

This clonotype was observed many times. The chain couples TRBV14 to TRBJ2-1; a possible D gene is TRBD1 (6 bases). Trimming cost V 4 bases and J 12 bases, with 13 bases left between them. CDR3 length: 12 amino acids. Germline V gene data show CDR1 as SGHDN and CDR2 as FVKESK. The CDR3 here is CASSPQRQAQFF. Here the CDR3 DNA reads TGTGCCAGCAGCCCGCAGAGACAGGCGCAGTTCTTC.

The chain links TRBV20-1 to TRBJ2-1, with 13 bases identical to TRBD2. The CDR3 runs 14 residues. Germline trimming cut 6 bases from V and 7 bases from J; bases unmatched to any gene: 6. CDR1 and CDR2 from the germline V gene are DFQATT and SNEGSKA (reference sequence). The CDR3 DNA follows: TGCAGTGCCAGGGGACTAGCGGGGTCTAATGAGCAGTTCTTC. Encoded protein: CSARGLAGSNEQFF.

The chain carries TRBV20-1 and TRBJ2-3; perhaps D is TRBD1 or TRBD2 (6 bases each). CDR1 and CDR2 from the germline V gene are DFQATT and SNEGSKA (reference sequence). V lost 6 bases to trimming and J lost 3 bases, with 16 bases between them. This CDR3 contains 14 residues. The CDR3 DNA sequence: TGCAGTGCCCAACGCAGGGGAGGTACAGATACGCAGTATTTT. It yields the protein CSAQRRGGTDTQYF.

The CDR3 DNA follows: TGCAGCCTCACCGCCAGCTCCTACAATGAGCAGTTCTTC. This sequence encodes CSLTASSYNEQFF. The V call is TRBV29-1, the J call TRBJ2-1; no reliable D call. The germline V gene encodes CDR1 SQVTM and CDR2 ANQGSEA. Trimming cost V 8 bases and J 0 bases, with 11 bases left between them. This CDR3 is 13 amino acids long.

This rearrangement joins TRBV28 to TRBJ2-5; perhaps D is TRBD1 or TRBD2 (6 bases each). Germline V gene sequence: CDR1 MDHEN, CDR2 SYDVKM. The V end was cut by 3 bases, the J end by 6 bases, with 11 bases between. The CDR3 has 13 residues. CDR3 nucleotide sequence: TGTGCCAGCAGTTTTTCGGGGGCGAAGACCCAGTACTTC. Residues: CASSFSGAKTQYF.

This clonotype was seen a handful of times. The CDR3 sequence: CASSQGLSQGPWYF. Written as DNA, the CDR3 is TGTGCCAGCAGCCAAGGACTTTCGCAGGGCCCTTGGTATTTT. The chain carries TRBV3-1 and TRBJ2-3; tentatively, D is TRBD1 (5 bases). This CDR3 contains 14 residues. V gave up 1 base and J gave up 14 bases, with 19 bases separating them. CDR1 LGHDT and CDR2 YNNKEL come from the germline V gene (reference sequence).

A note on this clonotype: A much larger clone differs by one base, so this may be a read error. The chain is built from TRBV2 and TRBJ2-5; no clear D gene. This CDR3 is built from 11 residues. The V end lost 7 bases, the J end lost 1 base, and 4 bases lay between the germline ends. The germline V gene has CDR1 SNHLY and CDR2 FYNNEI. The CDR3 region is CASTPQETQYF. CDR3 nucleotides: TGTGCCAGCACTCCCCAAGAGACCCAGTACTTC.

This clonotype was seen at least ten times. The genes are TRBV10-1 and TRBJ1-4; possible D gene TRBD1, 6 bases. V was shortened by 6 bases and J by 5 bases, with 16 bases between the two germline ends. The CDR3 totals 15 residues. The germline V gene has CDR1 WNHNN and CDR2 SYGVQD (reference sequence). CDR3: CASSVGHGQNEKLFF. In DNA, the CDR3 is TGCGCCAGCAGCGTCGGACATGGACAGAATGAAAAACTGTTTTTT.

This clonotype has ten or more counts. CDR3 nucleotide sequence: TGCGCCAGCAGCCCCGGTCCCGACCCGAATTCACCCCTCCACTTT. It is translated as CASSPGPDPNSPLHF. The V call is TRBV4-1, the J call TRBJ1-6; D is uncertain. Trimming cost V 4 bases and J 7 bases, with 14 bases left between them. Germline V CDR1 and CDR2: MGHRA, YSYEKL. The CDR3 contains 15 residues.

This clonotype was picked up many times. V usage is TRBV3-1 and J usage is TRBJ2-5; 16 bases are a match to TRBD2. V trimming: 4 bases; J trimming: 5 bases; junction bases outside the gene matches: 10. Germline CDR1 LGHDT, CDR2 YNNKEL (reference sequence). There are 18 residues in the CDR3. Here the CDR3 reads CASSPRSGTSGGAETQYF. DNA of the CDR3: TGTGCCAGCAGCCCCCGTTCCGGGACTAGCGGGGGGGCCGAGACCCAGTACTTC.

The gene calls are TRBV6-2 or TRBV6-3 and TRBJ2-5; D could derive from TRBD1 or TRBD2 (6 bases each). The CDR3 has 16 residues. The ends were cut back, 7 bases at V and 1 base at J, with 19 bases in the middle. Germline CDR1 is MNHEY and CDR2 is SVGEGT. CDR3: CASTRPTGATQETQYF. CDR3 DNA sequence: TGTGCCAGCACCCGCCCTACGGGGGCTACCCAAGAGACCCAGTACTTC.

This chain connects TRBV7-2 to TRBJ2-3; 11 positions match TRBD2. The CDR3 consists of 14 residues. Trimming cost V 5 bases and J 5 bases; bases outside gene matches: 3. Germline V gene lookup returns CDR1 SGHTA and CDR2 FQGNSA. The chain's CDR3 is CASSGGTSGDTQYF. Here the CDR3 DNA reads TGTGCCAGCAGCGGCGGGACTAGCGGAGATACGCAGTATTTT.

This clonotype was detected ten times or more. This rearrangement joins TRBV18 to TRBJ1-5; D gene ambiguous. Germline loops: CDR1 KGHSH, CDR2 LQKENI. This CDR3 contains 13 residues. V was cut by 2 bases and J by 6 bases, with 8 bases left in between. The CDR3 DNA reads as TGTGCCAGCTCACCAGTTCCTATTCAGCCCCAGCATTTT. Protein sequence: CASSPVPIQPQHF.

The rearrangement joins TRBV3-1 to TRBJ2-1; 7 nucleotides align to TRBD2. Germline values: CDR1 LGHDT, CDR2 YNNKEL (reference sequence). V lost 3 bases, J lost 12 bases, and 2 bases stayed unmatched. The CDR3 is 11 amino acids. CDR3 residues: CASSQRESQFF. The CDR3 DNA sequence: TGTGCCAGCAGCCAGCGGGAGTCGCAGTTCTTC.

The chain links TRBV19 to TRBJ1-5; possible D gene TRBD1, 6 bases. Deletions cut 4 bases from V and 5 bases from J, with 9 bases between. Germline V gives CDR1 LNHDA, CDR2 SQIVND (reference sequence). The CDR3 covers 13 residues. The CDR3 sequence is CASSTRQDQPQHF. The CDR3 DNA is TGTGCCAGTAGTACGAGACAGGATCAGCCCCAGCATTTT.

This clonotype was counted at least ten times. The V call is TRBV12-3 or TRBV12-4, the J call TRBJ1-1; D is possibly TRBD1 (6 bases). This CDR3 comprises 14 residues. The V end lost 3 bases, the J end lost 5 bases, and 13 bases lay between the germline ends. This chain's CDR3 is CASSFDRWGTEAFF. The CDR3 nucleotides are TGTGCCAGCAGTTTTGACAGGTGGGGGACTGAAGCTTTCTTT.

This clonotype occurred a few times. This chain connects TRBV29-1 to TRBJ1-1; D may be TRBD1 (5 bases). Germline CDR1 is SQVTM and CDR2 is ANQGSEA. The V end was cut by 8 bases, the J end by 1 base, with 11 bases between. The CDR3 loop spans 12 amino acids. In nucleotides, the CDR3 is TGCAGCACAGACAGCCAGAACACTGAAGCTTTCTTT. Amino acids: CSTDSQNTEAFF.

This clonotype was counted at least ten times. The chain couples TRBV7-2 to TRBJ2-3, with 7 nucleotides matching TRBD1. Losses at the gene ends were 5 bases for V and 9 bases for J; bases not matched to a gene: 8. From germline, CDR1 is SGHTA and CDR2 FQGNSA. This CDR3 spans 13 amino acids. CDR3 sequence: CASSPGQFGTQYF. CDR3 coding DNA: TGTGCCAGCAGCCCGGGACAGTTTGGCACGCAGTATTTT.

This clonotype came up a few times. The CDR3 DNA reads TGCGCCAGCAGCTTACAGGGAGGGAACACTGAAGCTTTCTTT. Translation gives CASSLQGGNTEAFF. This chain uses TRBV5-1 with TRBJ1-1; maybe TRBD1 (6 bases). V was trimmed by 2 bases and J by 1 base, leaving 9 bases between them. Germline V gene lookup returns CDR1 SGHRS and CDR2 YFSETQ. This CDR3 comprises 14 residues.

This chain joins TRBV6-6 and TRBJ2-3; 10 bases fit TRBD2. The germline V gene encodes CDR1 MNHNY and CDR2 SVGAGI (reference sequence). Trimming cost V 0 bases and J 6 bases; bases outside gene matches: 9. The CDR3 is made up of 17 amino acids. CDR3 protein: CASSYSSGSGGMDTQYF. The CDR3 nucleotides are TGTGCCAGCAGTTACTCGAGCGGTAGCGGGGGGATGGATACGCAGTATTTT.